This TCR beta chain derives from a study of T cell clusters in autoimmune cytopenias. Per germline, CDR1 SQVTM and CDR2 ANQGSEA. There are 14 residues in the CDR3. About 37,500 genome equivalents of blood DNA were amplified for TRB. TRB rearrangements were amplified by touch-down multiplex PCR with mixed TRB-A/B primers. TCRdb reprocessed the multiplex PCR reads and keeps a single row for each CDR3 protein, giving no DNA. This listing includes under 3,500 distinct CDR3 sequences. Frequency places this clonotype as medium-sized. Sequences were obtained from peripheral blood. The chain carries TRBV29-1 and TRBJ1-2; TCRdb lists TRBD1, though no DNA is available to test this call. The receptor's source is a human donor with an autoimmune cytopenia or autoimmune hepatitis (not recorded which). CDR3: CSGWDWDDNYGYTF.